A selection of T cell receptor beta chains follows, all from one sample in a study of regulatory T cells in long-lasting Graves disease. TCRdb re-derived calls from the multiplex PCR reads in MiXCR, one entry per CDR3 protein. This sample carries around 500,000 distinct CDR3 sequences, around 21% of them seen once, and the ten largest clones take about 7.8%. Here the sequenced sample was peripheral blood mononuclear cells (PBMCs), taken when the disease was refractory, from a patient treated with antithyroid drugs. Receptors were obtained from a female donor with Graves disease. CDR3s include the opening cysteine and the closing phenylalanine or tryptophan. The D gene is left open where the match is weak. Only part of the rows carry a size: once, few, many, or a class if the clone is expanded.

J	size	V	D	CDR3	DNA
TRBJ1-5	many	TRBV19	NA	CASSGTPNQPQHF	TGTGCCAGTAGTGGGACCCCCAATCAGCCCCAGCATTTT
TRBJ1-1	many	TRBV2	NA	CASSGGEAFF	TGTGCCAGCAGTGGGGGTGAAGCTTTCTTT
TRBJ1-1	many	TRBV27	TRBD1	CASSPLGQTSAFF	TGTGCCAGCAGTCCGCTGGGACAGACGAGCGCTTTCTTT
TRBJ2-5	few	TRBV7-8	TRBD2	CASSLGRGTTLRETQYF	TGTGCCAGCAGCTTGGGACGTGGGACTACCCTGCGGGAGACCCAGTACTTC
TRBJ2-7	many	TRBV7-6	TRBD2	CASSLEAGAHYEQYF	TGTGCCAGCAGCTTAGAAGCGGGAGCCCACTACGAGCAGTACTTC
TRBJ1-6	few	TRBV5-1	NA	CASSLVPGLDSPLHF	TGCGCCAGCAGCTTGGTCCCAGGTCTAGATTCACCCCTCCACTTT
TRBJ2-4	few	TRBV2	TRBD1	CASSPTGGAKNIQYF	TGTGCCAGCAGTCCGACAGGGGGGGCCAAAAACATTCAGTACTTC
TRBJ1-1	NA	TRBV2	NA	CASSDEQLSGKYTEAFF	TGTGCCAGCAGTGACGAGCAATTAAGTGGAAAGTACACTGAAGCTTTCTTT
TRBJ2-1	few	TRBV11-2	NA	CASSFIPSSYNEQFF	TGTGCCAGCAGCTTTATACCGAGCTCCTACAATGAGCAGTTCTTC
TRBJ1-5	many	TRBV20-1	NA	CSARVRPILNQPQHF	TGCAGTGCTAGAGTTCGGCCCATCCTAAATCAGCCCCAGCATTTT
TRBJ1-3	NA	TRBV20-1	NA	CSARYQGPGNTIYF	TGCAGTGCTAGATACCAGGGCCCTGGAAACACCATATATTTT
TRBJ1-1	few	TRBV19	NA	CASSRFWPGHTEAFF	TGTGCCAGTAGTAGATTCTGGCCCGGGCACACTGAAGCTTTCTTT
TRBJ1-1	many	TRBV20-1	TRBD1	CSATTGGTEAFF	TGCAGTGCTACAACAGGGGGAACTGAAGCTTTCTTT
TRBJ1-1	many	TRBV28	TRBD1	CASSLIDYRGNPEAFF	TGTGCCAGCAGCCTAATTGACTACAGGGGGAACCCTGAAGCTTTCTTT
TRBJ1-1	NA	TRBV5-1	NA	CASSLDWGPNTEAFF	TGCGCCAGCAGCTTAGACTGGGGACCGAACACTGAAGCTTTCTTT
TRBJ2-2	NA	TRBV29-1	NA	CSVGAGGVGELFF	TGCAGCGTTGGCGCAGGGGGGGTCGGGGAGCTGTTTTTT
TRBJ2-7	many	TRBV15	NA	CATSAGPWGDEQYF	TGTGCCACCAGCGCGGGACCTTGGGGGGACGAGCAGTACTTC
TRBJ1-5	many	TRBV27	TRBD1	CASSLTGGHQPQHF	TGTGCCAGCAGTTTGACAGGGGGTCATCAGCCCCAGCATTTT
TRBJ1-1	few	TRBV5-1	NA	CASGGEYFTEAFF	TGCGCCAGCGGGGGAGAGTACTTTACTGAAGCTTTCTTT
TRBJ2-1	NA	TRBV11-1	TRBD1	CASSHKGQGSVGAYNEQFF	TGTGCCAGCAGCCACAAGGGACAGGGGAGTGTTGGGGCCTACAATGAGCAGTTCTTC
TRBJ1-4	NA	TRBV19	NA	CATGEPRGNNEKLFF	TGTGCCACCGGGGAGCCTCGGGGGAACAATGAAAAACTGTTTTTT
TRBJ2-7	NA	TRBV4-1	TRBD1	CASSQGGQGNEQYF	TGCGCCAGCAGCCAAGGGGGACAGGGTAACGAGCAGTACTTC
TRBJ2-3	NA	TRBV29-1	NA	CSVGGGEGTDTQYF	TGCAGCGTTGGAGGTGGAGAAGGCACAGATACGCAGTATTTT
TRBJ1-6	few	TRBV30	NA	CAWRTRRSYNSPLHF	TGTGCCTGGAGGACTCGGAGGTCCTATAATTCACCCCTCCACTTT
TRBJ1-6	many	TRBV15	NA	CATGGDGGSPLHF	TGTGCCACTGGTGGAGACGGAGGTTCACCCCTCCACTTT
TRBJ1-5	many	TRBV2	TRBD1	CASSDRGRIIDQPQHF	TGTGCCAGCAGTGACAGGGGGAGAATAATAGACCAGCCCCAGCATTTT
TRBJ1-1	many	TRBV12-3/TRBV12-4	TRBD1	CASSKPTGQNTEAFF	TGTGCCAGCAGTAAACCGACAGGGCAGAACACTGAAGCTTTCTTT
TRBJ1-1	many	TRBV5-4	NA	CASSSGDTEAFF	TGTGCCAGCAGTTCAGGGGACACTGAAGCTTTCTTT
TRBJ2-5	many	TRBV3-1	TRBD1	CASSQEGTGGQETQYF	TGTGCCAGCAGCCAGGAGGGGACAGGGGGGCAAGAGACCCAGTACTTC
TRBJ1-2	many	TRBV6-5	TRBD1	CASSYTQPWTGDGYTF	TGTGCCAGCAGTTACACACAACCTTGGACAGGGGACGGCTACACCTTC
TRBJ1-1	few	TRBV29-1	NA	CSVEGPGEFGTEAFF	TGCAGCGTTGAAGGTCCGGGGGAATTTGGCACTGAAGCTTTCTTT
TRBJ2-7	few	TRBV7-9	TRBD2	CASSLSPDTSGYRYEQYF	TGTGCCAGCAGCTTATCCCCTGATACTAGCGGATACAGATACGAGCAGTACTTC
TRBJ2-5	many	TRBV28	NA	CASSGLPSGRGETQYF	TGTGCCAGCAGCGGACTGCCTAGCGGCAGGGGAGAGACCCAGTACTTC
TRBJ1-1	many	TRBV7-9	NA	CASSLDPLTLNAFF	TGTGCCAGCAGCTTAGACCCCTTGACCTTGAACGCTTTCTTT
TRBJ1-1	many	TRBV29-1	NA	CSVESGGTEAFF	TGCAGCGTTGAATCGGGGGGGACTGAAGCTTTCTTT
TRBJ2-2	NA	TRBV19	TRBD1	CASSMTGMNTGELFF	TGTGCCAGTAGTATGACAGGGATGAACACCGGGGAGCTGTTTTTT
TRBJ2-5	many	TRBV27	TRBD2	CASSWGGTQYF	TGTGCCAGCAGTTGGGGGGGGACCCAGTACTTC
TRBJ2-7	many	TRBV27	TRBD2	CASSLYPLAGANGGSYEQYF	TGTGCCAGCAGTTTATACCCACTAGCGGGAGCCAACGGGGGGTCCTACGAGCAGTACTTC
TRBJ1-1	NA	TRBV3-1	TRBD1	CASSQGSGGGTEAFF	TGTGCCAGCAGCCAAGGTTCAGGGGGGGGGACTGAAGCTTTCTTT
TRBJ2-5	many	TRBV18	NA	CASSPTIQETQYF	TGTGCCAGCAGCCCGACAATCCAAGAGACCCAGTACTTC
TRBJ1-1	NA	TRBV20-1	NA	CSASALYRREAFF	TGCAGTGCTAGTGCCCTCTATCGGAGGGAAGCTTTCTTT
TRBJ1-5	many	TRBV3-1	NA	CASSQEQGGNQPQHF	TGTGCCAGCAGCCAAGAACAGGGTGGTAATCAGCCCCAGCATTTT
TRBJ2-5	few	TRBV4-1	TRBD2	CASSRSGRETQYF	TGCGCCAGCAGCCGTAGCGGGAGAGAGACCCAGTACTTC
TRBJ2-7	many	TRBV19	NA	CASSPAGAYEQYF	TGTGCCAGCAGCCCGGCCGGGGCCTACGAGCAGTACTTC
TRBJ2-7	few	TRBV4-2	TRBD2	CASSPEGLAGYSYEQYF	TGTGCCAGCAGCCCAGAGGGACTAGCGGGATACTCCTACGAGCAGTACTTC
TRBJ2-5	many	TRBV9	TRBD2	CASSVGTSSGQETQYF	TGTGCCAGCAGCGTAGGGACCTCTAGCGGGCAAGAGACCCAGTACTTC
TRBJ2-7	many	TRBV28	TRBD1	CASSLPPGQSYEQYF	TGTGCCAGCAGTCTCCCGCCGGGACAGAGTTACGAGCAGTACTTC
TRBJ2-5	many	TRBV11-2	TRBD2	CASGTSGRGETQYF	TGTGCCTCCGGGACTAGCGGGAGAGGCGAGACCCAGTACTTC
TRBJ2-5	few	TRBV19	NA	CASSIRQRIEKTQYF	TGTGCCAGTAGTATCAGGCAGCGTATCGAGAAGACCCAGTACTTC
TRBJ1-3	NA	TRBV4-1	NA	CASSQEQVSGNTIYF	TGCGCCAGCAGCCAAGAACAGGTCTCTGGAAACACCATATATTTT
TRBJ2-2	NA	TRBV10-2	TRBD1	CASSEFPQGTGELFF	TGCGCCAGCAGTGAGTTTCCACAGGGGACCGGGGAGCTGTTTTTT
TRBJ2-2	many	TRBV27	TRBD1	CASSPQGARYTGELFF	TGTGCCAGCAGCCCTCAGGGGGCTAGGTACACCGGGGAGCTGTTTTTT
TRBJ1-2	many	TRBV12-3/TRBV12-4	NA	CASSLDRDRSYGYTF	TGTGCCAGCAGTTTAGACAGGGATCGTAGCTATGGCTACACCTTC
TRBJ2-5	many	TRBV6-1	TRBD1	CASEGTEQETQYF	TGTGCCAGCGAAGGGACAGAACAAGAGACCCAGTACTTC